The 7 T cell receptor beta chains below all came from one sample that was sequenced in a study of molecular identifiers for immune sequencing clone quantification. From the PCR reads, TCRdb called clonotypes with MiXCR, one entry per CDR3 protein. The profile shows about 65,000 distinct CDR3 sequences, roughly 20% of them singletons. The sample consisted of naive CD8+ T cells from blood, with Jurkat cell RNA spiked in. The subset was: FACS-sorted CD8+CD4-CCR7+CD45RA+ naive T cells. All receptors derive from a human donor in good health. Some libraries in this study had Jurkat cell RNA spiked in.

This clonotype occurred a few times. The rearrangement links TRBV4-2 to TRBJ2-5, with 10 bases identical to TRBD2. Germline CDR1 and CDR2: LGHNA and YNFKEQ. The CDR3 loop spans 15 amino acids. The junction had 7 bases not matched to a gene; V was cut back by 0 bases and J by 9 bases. CDR3 bases: TGTGCCAGCAGCCAAGATCTGTCTAGCGGGAGCCCCCAGTACTTC. This encodes CASSQDLSSGSPQYF.

This clonotype was detected many times. This rearrangement joins TRBV12-5 to TRBJ1-5, with a weak D call TRBD1 (5 bases). The CDR3 sequence is 15 residues long. Trimming stripped 8 bases from V and 5 bases from J, with 19 bases between. CDR1 is LGHNT and CDR2 is FRNRAP in the germline V gene. The CDR3 region has the DNA TGTGCTAGTAGTCCTATGGGGGGGGTCCATCAGCCCCAGCATTTT. It is translated as CASSPMGGVHQPQHF. Full variable domain (missing parts from reference TRBV12-5 and TRBJ1-5): DARVTQTPRHKVTEMGQEVTMRCQPILGHNTVFWYRQTMMQGLELLAYFRNRAPLDDSGMPKDRFSAEMPDATLATLKIQPSEPRDSAVYFCASSPMGGVHQPQHFGDGTRLSIL.

This clonotype was detected ten times or more. This chain links TRBV9 with TRBJ1-1; perhaps TRBD1 as D (6 bases). This CDR3 is 14 amino acids long. With 3 bases removed from V and 0 bases from J, the gap between germline ends came to 9 bases. CDR1 is SGDLS, CDR2 YYNGEE, per germline. The CDR3 nucleotides read TGTGCCAGCAGCGAGGACAGTATGAACACTGAAGCTTTCTTT. This codes for CASSEDSMNTEAFF.

This clonotype showed up just a few times. A far larger clone is off by one base, so a read error is likely. The V and J genes are TRBV11-2 and TRBJ2-7; D is unclear. The CDR3 spans 12 residues. Germline values: CDR1 SGHAT, CDR2 FQNNGV. CDR3 protein: CASGLGGYEQYF. The CDR3 DNA sequence: TGTGCCAGCGGCTTAGGCGGCTACGAGCAGTACTTC.

This clonotype was counted a few times. This may arise from a read error, as a much more abundant clone is one base away. The chain is built from TRBV6-1 and TRBJ1-1; TRBD1 might be the D (5 bases). CDR1 is MNHNS and CDR2 is SASEGT in the germline V gene. The CDR3 loop spans 13 amino acids. The DNA of the CDR3 is TGTGCCAGCAGTGAACTTAACAGGCTAGAAGCTTCCTTT. Protein sequence: CASSELNRLEASF.

This clonotype was seen at least ten times. The chain couples TRBV11-2 to TRBJ1-3; 7 bases map to TRBD1. The CDR3 totals 18 residues. CDR1 and CDR2 (germline): SGHAT, FQNNGV. After removal of 1 base from V and 3 bases from J, the junction contained 12 bases not matched to a gene. This CDR3 is CASSLGPSTGVDGNTIYF. DNA for the CDR3: TGTGCCAGCAGCTTAGGCCCTTCTACAGGGGTTGATGGAAACACCATATATTTT.

This clonotype was detected many times. The V and J genes are TRBV2 and TRBJ1-6; 10 bases are a match to TRBD1. Germline CDR1 and CDR2: SNHLY and FYNNEI. The CDR3 runs 16 residues. The V gene end was trimmed by 0 bases and the J gene end by 10 bases; junction bases not matched to a gene: 6. CDR3 DNA: TGTGCCAGCAGTGAAGCCGCGACAGGGGGCGGCTCACCCCTCCACTTT. The encoded protein is CASSEAATGGGSPLHF.